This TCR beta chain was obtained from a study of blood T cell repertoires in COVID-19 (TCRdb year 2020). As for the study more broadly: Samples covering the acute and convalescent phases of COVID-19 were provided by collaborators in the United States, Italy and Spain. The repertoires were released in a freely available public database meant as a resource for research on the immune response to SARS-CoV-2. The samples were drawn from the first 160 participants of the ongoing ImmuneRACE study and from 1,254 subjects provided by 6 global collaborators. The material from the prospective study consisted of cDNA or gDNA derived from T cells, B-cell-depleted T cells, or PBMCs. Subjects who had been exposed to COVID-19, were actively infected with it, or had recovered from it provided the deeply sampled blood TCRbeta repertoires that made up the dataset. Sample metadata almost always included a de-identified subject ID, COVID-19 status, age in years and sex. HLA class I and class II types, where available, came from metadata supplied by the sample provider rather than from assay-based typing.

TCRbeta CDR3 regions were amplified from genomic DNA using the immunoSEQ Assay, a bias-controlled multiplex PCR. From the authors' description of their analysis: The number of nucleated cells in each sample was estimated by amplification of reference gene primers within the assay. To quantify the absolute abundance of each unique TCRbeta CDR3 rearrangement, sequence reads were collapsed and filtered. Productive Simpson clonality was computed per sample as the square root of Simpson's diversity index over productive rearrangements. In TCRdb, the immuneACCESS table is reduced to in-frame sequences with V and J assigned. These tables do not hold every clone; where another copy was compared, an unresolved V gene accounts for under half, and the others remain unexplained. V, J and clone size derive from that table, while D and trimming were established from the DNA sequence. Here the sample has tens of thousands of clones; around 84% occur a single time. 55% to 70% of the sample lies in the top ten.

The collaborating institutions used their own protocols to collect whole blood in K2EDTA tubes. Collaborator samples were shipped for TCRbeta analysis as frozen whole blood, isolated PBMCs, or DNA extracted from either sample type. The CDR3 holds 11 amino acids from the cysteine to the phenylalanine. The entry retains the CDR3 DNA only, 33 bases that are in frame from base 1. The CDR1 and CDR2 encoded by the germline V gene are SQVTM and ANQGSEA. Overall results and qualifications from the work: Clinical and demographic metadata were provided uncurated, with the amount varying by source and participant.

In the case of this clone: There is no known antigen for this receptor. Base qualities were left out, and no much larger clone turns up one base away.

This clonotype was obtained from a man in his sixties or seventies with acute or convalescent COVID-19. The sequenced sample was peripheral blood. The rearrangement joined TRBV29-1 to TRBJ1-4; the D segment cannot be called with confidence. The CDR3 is CSSSENEKLFF. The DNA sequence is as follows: TGCAGTTCGTCTGAGAATGAAAAACTGTTTTTT. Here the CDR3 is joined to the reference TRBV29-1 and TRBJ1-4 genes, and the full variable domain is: SAVISQKPSRDICQRGTSLTIQCQVDSQVTMMFWYRQQPGQSLTLIATANQGSEATYESGFVIDKFPISRPNLTFSTLTVSNMSPEDSSIYLCSSSENEKLFFGSGTQLSVL.